This TCR beta chain was captured in a study of T cells in women clearing cervical HPV infection. Study-wide context: Controls gave blood once infection was undetectable; cases at lesion identification.

MY09/MY11 PCR detected cervical HPV DNA; dot-blot assigned genotypes. Whole-study results and caveats: CIN3+ cases had significantly higher TCR richness than controls; evenness did not differ.

This CDR3 is built from 13 residues. In germline, CDR1 is GTSNPN, CDR2 SVGIG (reference sequence). Trimming at V came to 3 bases and at J to 8 bases, leaving 2 bases not matched to a gene. Clones were sequenced by immunoSEQ multiplex PCR, and TCRdb holds only the in-frame ones, with some missing. Its table lists under 45,000 clones. To note about this clone: Its specificity is unknown. The CDR3 end is not reached by the read, which stops 3 residues before it; the germline J gene fills it in.

The chain has TRBV30 and TRBJ1-4, with 11 bases matching TRBD1. Sequenced sample: blood buffy coat. The TCR comes from a woman between 18 and 70 years old with a cervical HPV16 infection that either progressed to CIN3+ or cleared (not recorded which). Incomplete CDR3 DNA: TGTGCCTGGAGGTGGGACAGGGGGGAAAAA. It is translated as CAWRWDRGEK. The CDR3, in full, reads CAWRWDRGEKLFF.